This T cell receptor (beta chain) was sequenced in a study of metastatic and nonmetastatic thyroid tumors. Turning to the study itself: Repertoire comparison spanned blood and tumor or nodule tissue of malignant and benign thyroid patients.

The germline gives CDR1 SGDLS, CDR2 YYNGEE. There are 15 residues in the CDR3. The J segment lost 7 bases and the V segment lost 3 bases, leaving 9 bases of the junction unmatched. Per the authors' pipeline: Variation in CDR3 across clinicopathological groups served as the basis for constructing a distant-metastasis classifier in papillary thyroid cancer. TCRdb redid the clone calls on the PCR reads using MiXCR. The V and J calls were not made by the authors but by TCRdb's processing. The sample shows 2,000 to 2,500 clones, approximately 11% of them seen only once. This clone was counted ten times or more. Thyroid surgery took place with no prior treatment in any patient.

Material: tumor tissue. The V and J genes are TRBV9 and TRBJ1-1; the match to TRBD1 covers 10 bases. The origin of this receptor is a female donor with papillary thyroid cancer or a benign thyroid nodule (not recorded which). Some clones in this sample may be carry-over from other donors' samples. The CDR3 bases are TGTGCCAGCAGCGGCTCGGACAGGGGGTGGGGTGAAGCTTTCTTT. Its translation is CASSGSDRGWGEAFF.